Below are 18 T cell receptor beta chains sequenced from a single sample in a study of cytomegalovirus exposure and HLA in healthy donors. Researchers ran the PCR with 60 Vbeta and 13 Jbeta primers. Assay: immunoSEQ multiplex PCR; the TCRdb copy retains only in-frame clones and omits some. The data contain 100,000 to 150,000 clones, around 80% of them seen just once; the ten biggest clones take up around 3.7%. Sequences were obtained from PBMCs. The receptors here all came from a man aged 25-45 years in good health and CMV-seronegative.

V is TRBV7-9 and J is TRBJ2-3, with TRBD1 matching over 7 bases. The length of the CDR3 is 16 residues. The germline gives CDR1 SEHNR, CDR2 FQNEAQ (reference sequence). V dropped 5 bases and J dropped 2; count of bases not matched to a gene: 10. CDR3 sequence (DNA): TGTGCCAGCAGCCCCCGGACAGGATACGACACAGATACGCAGTATTTT. This translates into CASSPRTGYDTDTQYF. Variable domain in full (rest from reference TRBV7-9 and TRBJ2-3): DTGVSQNPRHKITKRGQNVTFRCDPISEHNRLYWYRQTLGQGPEFLTYFQNEAQLEKSRLLSDRFSAERPKGSFSTLEIQRTEQGDSAMYLCASSPRTGYDTDTQYFGPGTRLTVL.

The rearrangement uses TRBV12-5 and TRBJ2-7, with 7 bases that match TRBD2. CDR3 size: 18 residues. The germline V gene has CDR1 LGHNT and CDR2 FRNRAP. Unmatched junction bases numbered 11, after V lost 0 bases and J lost 0 bases. CDR3 protein: CASGLVGAGTKNSYEQYF. The CDR3 DNA follows: TGTGCTAGTGGTTTGGTAGGTGCGGGGACTAAGAACTCCTACGAGCAGTACTTC.

The chain employs TRBV6-6 and TRBJ1-2; 10 nucleotides match TRBD1. The V gene end was trimmed by 4 bases and the J gene end by 3 bases; junction bases not matched to a gene: 5. The CDR3 is 15 residues long. The germline V gene encodes CDR1 MNHNY and CDR2 SVGAGI (reference sequence). CDR3: CASSSRDRGDYGYTF. CDR3 bases: TGTGCCAGCAGTTCCAGGGACAGGGGAGACTATGGCTACACCTTC.

The V gene is TRBV18, the J gene TRBJ1-1; 7 nucleotides agree with TRBD1. Unmatched junction bases numbered 2, after V lost 0 bases and J lost 1 base. CDR1 is KGHSH, CDR2 LQKENI, per germline. CDR3 size: 15 residues. CDR3 region: CASSPPGTANTEAFF. In DNA, the CDR3 is TGTGCCAGCTCACCACCCGGGACAGCGAACACTGAAGCTTTCTTT.

V is TRBV6-4 and J is TRBJ1-5; D is perhaps TRBD1 (6 bases). The V and J ends lost 4 bases and 4 bases respectively, with 14 bases between them. Germline assignment: CDR1 MRHNA and CDR2 SNTAGT. The CDR3 sequence is 15 residues long. CDR3 nucleotides: TGTGCCAGCAGTGCAGGGACATTGAGGAATCAGCCCCAGCATTTT. This gives the protein CASSAGTLRNQPQHF.

The CDR3 loop is CASNRVSTDTQYF. The CDR3 DNA reads as TGTGCCAGCAACCGGGTTAGCACAGATACGCAGTATTTT. The rearrangement uses TRBV6-5 and TRBJ2-3; the D is unclear. V lost 7 bases, J lost 0 bases, and 8 bases lay in between. The CDR3 totals 13 residues. CDR1 and CDR2 from the germline V gene are MNHEY and SVGAGI.

J is TRBJ2-5 and V is TRBV7-2, with 10 positions matching TRBD1. The CDR3 contains 14 residues. The trim removed 11 bases at V and 7 bases at J, leaving 13 bases unmatched. Per the germline V gene, CDR1 is SGHTA and CDR2 is FQGNSA. CDR3 nucleotides: TGTGCCGTGGGGACAGGGGCCACCGGGGGGACCCAGTACTTC. Encoded protein: CAVGTGATGGTQYF.

The J gene is TRBJ1-1, the V gene TRBV10-3; 10 positions match TRBD1. This CDR3 has 18 residues. Germline V gives CDR1 ENHRY, CDR2 SYGVKD. The ends lost 0 bases at V and 0 bases at J; junction bases unmatched: 7. The CDR3 nucleotides are TGTGCCATCAGTGAGTCTATGACAGGGGGCATCTTGAACACTGAAGCTTTCTTT. Translation: CAISESMTGGILNTEAFF.

The rearrangement uses TRBV19 and TRBJ1-1; perhaps TRBD1 as D (6 bases). The V end lost 2 bases, the J end lost 0 bases, and 7 bases lay between the germline ends. The CDR3 spans 14 residues. In germline, CDR1 is LNHDA, CDR2 SQIVND (reference sequence). The DNA for the CDR3 is TGTGCCAGTAGTATATCAGGGGTGAACACTGAAGCTTTCTTT. It codes for CASSISGVNTEAFF.

The chain carries TRBV10-1 and TRBJ2-2; perhaps TRBD2 as D (5 bases). V was shortened by 3 bases and J by 2 bases, with 10 bases between the two germline ends. Germline CDR1 is WNHNN and CDR2 is SYGVQD (reference sequence). CDR3 length equals 15 residues. In DNA form, the CDR3 reads TGCGCCAGCAGTGATGAGCGGAGAAACACCGGGGAGCTGTTTTTT. This gives the protein CASSDERRNTGELFF.

The rearrangement links TRBV2 to TRBJ1-5, with TRBD1 as a possible D gene (5 bases). V lost 4 bases and J lost 4, with 8 bases in between. Germline-derived CDR1 and CDR2 are SNHLY and FYNNEI. The CDR3 sequence is 13 residues long. CDR3 nucleotide sequence: TGTGCCAGCAGTGTTGACAGAAATCAGCCCCAGCATTTT. It translates to CASSVDRNQPQHF.

As for this clone: One end of the junction does not line up with germline, which may come from a read error. This rearrangement joins TRBV7-3 to TRBJ1-2, with 7 bases fitting TRBD1. In germline, CDR1 is SGHTA, CDR2 FQGTGA. The CDR3 is 12 amino acids. CDR3 in DNA: TGTGCCAGCAGCCAGACGTCAGGGGGGACTTACTTC. This sequence encodes CASSQTSGGTYF.

This chain links TRBV25-1 with TRBJ1-1; 9 nucleotides line up with TRBD1. The germline V gene has CDR1 MGHDK and CDR2 SYGVNS. This CDR3 spans 12 amino acids. V shed 3 bases and J 10 bases; nucleotides not matched to a gene: 3. The CDR3 coding sequence is TGTGCCAGCAGTGAGACAGGGGGTTTAGCTTTCTTT. Translated: CASSETGGLAFF.

This chain's CDR3 is CASSLFFRTGDGYTF. DNA of the CDR3: TGCGCCAGCAGCCTCTTTTTTCGGACAGGGGATGGCTACACCTTC. The chain recombines TRBV5-1 with TRBJ1-2, with 9 positions matching TRBD1. V shed 4 bases, J shed 6 bases, and the junction held 10 bases outside the gene matches. Germline V gene data show CDR1 as SGHRS and CDR2 as YFSETQ. The CDR3 sequence is 15 residues long.

Worth noting for this clone: Other DNA sequences from this sample encode an identical CDR3 as well. The V and J genes are TRBV9 and TRBJ1-5; a possible D gene is TRBD1 (5 bases). The V and J ends lost 3 bases and 0 bases respectively, with 7 bases between them. This CDR3 region has 14 residues. The V gene's germline CDR1 is SGDLS and CDR2 YYNGEE. The CDR3 is CASSADSSNQPQHF. For the CDR3, the DNA is TGTGCCAGCAGCGCCGACAGTAGCAATCAGCCCCAGCATTTT. The full variable domain, its missing parts supplied by reference TRBV9 and TRBJ1-5, is DSGVTQTPKHLITATGQRVTLRCSPRSGDLSVYWYQQSLDQGLQFLIQYYNGEERAKGNILERFSAQQFPDLHSELNLSSLELGDSALYFCASSADSSNQPQHFGDGTRLSIL.

The chain recombines TRBV6-6 with TRBJ1-6; D ambiguous. Looked up from germline, CDR1 is MNHNY and CDR2 is SVGAGI (reference sequence). V lost 0 bases and J 6 bases, leaving 9 bases between the germline ends. This CDR3 is 15 amino acids long. The CDR3, as DNA: TGTGCCAGCAGTTACTCGACCGGGTTTAATTCACCCCTCCACTTT. Protein product: CASSYSTGFNSPLHF.

The chain joins TRBV6-1 to TRBJ1-4; maybe TRBD1 (6 bases). Germline CDR1 reads MNHNS; CDR2 reads SASEGT. The CDR3 totals 13 residues. V gave up 3 bases and J gave up 8 bases, with 10 bases separating them. The DNA of the CDR3 is TGTGCCAGCAGTGACAGGGGTGGGGAAAAACTGTTTTTT. It yields the protein CASSDRGGEKLFF.

V usage is TRBV19 and J usage is TRBJ2-1, with 7 bases matching TRBD1. Germline values: CDR1 LNHDA, CDR2 SQIVND (reference sequence). With 2 bases clipped from V and 6 bases from J, the junction kept 7 bases outside the gene matches. This CDR3 spans 15 amino acids. This CDR3 reads CASSIMGQSRNEQFF. In DNA form, the CDR3 reads TGTGCCAGTAGTATAATGGGACAGTCTCGCAATGAGCAGTTCTTC.